The source of this T cell receptor beta chain is a study of shared clonotypes between healthy human individuals. Overall study context: A donor's plate count was three for CD4 naive and three for CD4 memory; CD8 naive had two and CD8 memory one.

General study findings and limits: Between four donors, naive CD4 clonotypes were shared at a level of about 5%.

In regard to this clone: The antigen is unknown.

The CDR3 contains 14 residues. The V gene's germline CDR1 is MRHNA and CDR2 SNTAGT. J lost 0 bases, V lost 11 bases, and 10 bases had no gene match. Clones were sequenced by immunoSEQ multiplex PCR, and TCRdb holds only the in-frame ones, with some missing. This table has a few million clones, around nine tenths appearing once. The chain links TRBV6-4 to TRBJ2-7; 7 bases fit TRBD1. The sequence came from a man aged 18 to 29 in good health. Input material: naive CD4+ T cells sorted from blood. The sample's subset: CD45RA+ positively selected. The chain's CDR3 is CAGRKQGTSYEQYF. The CDR3 nucleotides are TGTGCCGGAAGAAAACAGGGGACCTCCTACGAGCAGTACTTC.